This T cell receptor beta chain was recorded in a study of OX40 agonist ivuxolimab in advanced cancers. Study-wide context: Ivuxolimab was an agonistic, fully human IgG2 monoclonal antibody directed against OX40 (CD134), a costimulatory receptor. Intravenous ivuxolimab was administered to patients every 2 weeks at six dose levels: 0.01, 0.1, 0.3, 1.5, 3 and 10 mg/kg. Among the roughly 52 dose-escalation patients, about 19 had hepatocellular carcinoma, approximately 15 melanoma, 9 renal cell carcinoma and 9 head and neck cancer. The dose-escalation cohort was about 86% male with a mean age of approximately 60 years, ranging from roughly 23 to 80. Prior anti-PD-1, anti-PD-L1 or anti-CTLA-4 therapy was permitted, and checkpoint inhibitors had been received by roughly two fifths of dose-escalation patients. Partial responses occurred in three dose-escalation patients, of whom one had hepatocellular carcinoma and two had cutaneous melanoma. Peripheral TCRbeta sequencing aimed to test whether ivuxolimab altered TCR sequence diversity and caused clonal T-cell expansion. The paper describes the monotherapy dose-escalation part (N ≈ 51 patients) of the phase I trial of ivuxolimab. General conclusions and limits of the study: Low levels of normalized T-cell clonal expansion were also seen in some patients who did not respond. At doses from 0.1 to 3.0 mg/kg, clonal expansion was seen in both CD4+ and CD8+ blood T cells between baseline and week 6. Antigen specificity was not determined for the clonally expanded peripheral T cells. In the 0.1-3.0 mg/kg groups, partial responders had among the lowest normalized peripheral clonal expansion, particularly in CD8+ T cells. On average, CD8+ T cells showed more expanded clones than CD4+ T cells after ivuxolimab.

As concerns this clone: The clone's antigen remains unknown. No base quality information exists; no much larger clone differs at one position.

Genomic DNA was extracted from sorted cells for sequencing of the TCRbeta CDR3 region. The immunoSEQ Assay was used to sequence the TCRbeta CDR3 regions. Imported from immuneACCESS, the table was reduced by TCRdb to in-frame sequences with V and J called. These copies leave out some clones; in studies compared against another copy, an unresolved V gene accounts for under half, and the cause of the remainder is not known. The sample table shows roughly 70,000 clones, and roughly 80% are seen once. Around 2.1% of the sample is in the top ten clones. CDR1 and CDR2 are drawn from the germline V gene: MDHEN, SYDVKM. The CDR3 holds 14 amino acids from the cysteine to the phenylalanine. CDR3 DNA is the only sequence kept; it has 42 bases, read in frame from the first base. The V end gives up 2 bases and the J end 3 bases, leaving 2 bases in the junction not matched to a gene. The trial excluded patients who had a history of autoimmune disease or were on systemic immunosuppression. Peripheral blood for TCR sequencing was collected from all dose cohorts at baseline, on cycle 4 day 1, and on cycle 7 day 1. The samples were taken from a phase I, first-in-human, multicenter, open-label dose-escalation trial of ivuxolimab. Adults with locally advanced or metastatic melanoma, renal cell, hepatocellular, or head and neck squamous cell carcinoma were enrolled in the trial. CD4+ and CD8+ T cells were sorted separately from peripheral blood before TCR sequencing.

The rearranged segments are TRBV28 and TRBJ2-7; TRBD2 matches 9 bases in the middle. The material was CD4+ or CD8+ T cells sorted from blood, obtained in a trial of the OX40 agonist ivuxolimab. The TCR sequence derives from an adult with an advanced solid tumor such as melanoma, head and neck, liver or kidney cancer. In nucleotide form, the sequence is TGTGCCAGCAGTTTAGTAGCGGGGGACTACGAGCAGTACTTC. The resulting protein is CASSLVAGDYEQYF.